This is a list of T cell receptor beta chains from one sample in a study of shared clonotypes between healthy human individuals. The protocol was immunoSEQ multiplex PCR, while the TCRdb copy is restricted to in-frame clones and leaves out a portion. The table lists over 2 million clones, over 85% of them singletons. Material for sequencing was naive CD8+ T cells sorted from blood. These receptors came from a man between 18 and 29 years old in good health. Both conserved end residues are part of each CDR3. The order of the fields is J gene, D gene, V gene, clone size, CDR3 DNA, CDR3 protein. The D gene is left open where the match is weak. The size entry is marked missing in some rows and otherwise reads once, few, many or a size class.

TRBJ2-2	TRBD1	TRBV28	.	TGTGCCAGCAGTGCAACAGGGGGCACCGGGGAGCTGTTTTTT	CASSATGGTGELFF
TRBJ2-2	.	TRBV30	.	TGTGCCTGGAGTGGGGGAACCGGCGGGATATACACCGGGGAGCTGTTTTTT	CAWSGGTGGIYTGELFF
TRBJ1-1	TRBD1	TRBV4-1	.	TGCGCCAGCACGAAGGGGACAGGGTTAACTGAAGCTTTCTTT	CASTKGTGLTEAFF
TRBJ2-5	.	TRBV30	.	TGTGTCGGAAGTTCCTACGAGACCCAGTACTTC	CVGSSYETQYF
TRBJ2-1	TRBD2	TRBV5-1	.	TGCGCCAGCAGCTTGGAACTAGCGACAAACAATGAGCAGTTCTTC	CASSLELATNNEQFF
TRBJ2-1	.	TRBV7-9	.	TGTGCCAGCATCCCGGGGCCGCCCTACAATGAGCAGTTCTTC	CASIPGPPYNEQFF
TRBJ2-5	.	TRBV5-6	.	TGTGCCAGCAGCTTGGGGCCAGCCCAAGAGACCCAGTACTTC	CASSLGPAQETQYF
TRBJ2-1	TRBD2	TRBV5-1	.	TGCGCCAGCAGCTTGGCGCCTAGCGGGAGCTCCTACAATGAGCAGTTCTTC	CASSLAPSGSSYNEQFF
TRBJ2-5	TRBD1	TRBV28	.	TGTGCCAGCAGTTATGGGACAGGGGGCCTTGCTGGTGAGACCCAGTACTTC	CASSYGTGGLAGETQYF
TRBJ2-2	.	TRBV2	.	TGTGCTGCCATACTTATAGGGGCCCTTAACACCGGGGAGCTGTTTTTT	CAAILIGALNTGELFF
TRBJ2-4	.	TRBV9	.	TGTGCCAGCAGCGCCGGACAAAACATTCAGTACTTC	CASSAGQNIQYF
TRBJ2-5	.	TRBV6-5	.	TGTGCCAGCACATCGTACCAAGAGACCCAGTACTTC	CASTSYQETQYF
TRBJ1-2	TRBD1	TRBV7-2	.	TGTGCCAGCAGCCACCGGACAGGGGACTATGGCTACACCTTC	CASSHRTGDYGYTF
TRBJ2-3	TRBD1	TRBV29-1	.	TGCAGCGTGGTGGACAGGGGGAAAGGAGATACGCAGTATTTT	CSVVDRGKGDTQYF
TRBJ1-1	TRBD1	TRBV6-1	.	TGTGCCAGCATCTACAGGGGGACTGAAGCTTTCTTT	CASIYRGTEAFF
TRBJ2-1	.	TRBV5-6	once	TGTGCCAGCAGCTTTGACAGATTCTCCTACAATGAGCAGTTCTTC	CASSFDRFSYNEQFF
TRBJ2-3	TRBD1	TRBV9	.	TGTGCCAGCAGCGTAGGCAGGGGGCGATCTACAGATACGCAGTATTTT	CASSVGRGRSTDTQYF
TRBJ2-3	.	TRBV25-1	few	TGTGCCAGCAGTGTGGAGGAGAGCACAGATACGCAGTATTTT	CASSVEESTDTQYF
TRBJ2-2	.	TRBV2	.	TGTGCCAGCAGGCCCGGGACGGGAGTGGGTTACGGGGAGCTGTTTTTT	CASRPGTGVGYGELFF
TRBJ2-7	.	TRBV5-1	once	TGCGCCAGCAGCTACACCTCCGAGACAGCGTACGAGCAGTACTTC	CASSYTSETAYEQYF